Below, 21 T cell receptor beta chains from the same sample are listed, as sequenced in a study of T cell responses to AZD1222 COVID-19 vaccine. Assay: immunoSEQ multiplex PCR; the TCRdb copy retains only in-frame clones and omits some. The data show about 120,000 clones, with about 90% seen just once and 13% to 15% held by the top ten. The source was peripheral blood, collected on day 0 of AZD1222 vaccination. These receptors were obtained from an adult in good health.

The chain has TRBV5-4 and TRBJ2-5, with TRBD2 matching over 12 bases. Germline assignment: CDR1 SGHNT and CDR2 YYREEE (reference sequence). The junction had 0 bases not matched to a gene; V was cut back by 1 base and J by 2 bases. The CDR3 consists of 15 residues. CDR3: CASSLLAGGQETQYF. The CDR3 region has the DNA TGTGCCAGCAGCTTGCTAGCGGGAGGGCAAGAGACCCAGTACTTC.

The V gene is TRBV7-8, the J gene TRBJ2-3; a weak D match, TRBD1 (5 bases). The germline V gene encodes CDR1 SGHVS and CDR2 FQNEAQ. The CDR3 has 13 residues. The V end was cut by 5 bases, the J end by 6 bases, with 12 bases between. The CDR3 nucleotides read TGTGCCAGCAGCACCAGGGAAGGGGATACGCAGTATTTT. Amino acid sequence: CASSTREGDTQYF.

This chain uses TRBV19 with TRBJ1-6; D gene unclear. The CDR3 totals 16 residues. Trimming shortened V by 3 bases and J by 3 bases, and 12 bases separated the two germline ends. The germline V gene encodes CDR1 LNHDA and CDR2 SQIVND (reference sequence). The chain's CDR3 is CASSMEDTHYNSPLHF. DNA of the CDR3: TGTGCCAGTAGTATGGAAGACACCCACTATAATTCACCCCTCCACTTT.

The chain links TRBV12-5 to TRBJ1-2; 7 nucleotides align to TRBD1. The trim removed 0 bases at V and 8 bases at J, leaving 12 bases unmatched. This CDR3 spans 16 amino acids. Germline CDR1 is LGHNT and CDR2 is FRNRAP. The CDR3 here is CASGLVSGDSSLGYTF. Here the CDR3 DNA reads TGTGCTAGTGGTTTGGTATCGGGGGACAGTTCTCTCGGCTACACCTTC.

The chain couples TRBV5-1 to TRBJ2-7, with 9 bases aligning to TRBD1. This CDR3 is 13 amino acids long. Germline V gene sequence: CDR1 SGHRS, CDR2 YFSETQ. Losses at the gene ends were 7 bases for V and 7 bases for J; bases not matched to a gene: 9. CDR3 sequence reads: CASATGGTEEQYF. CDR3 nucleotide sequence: TGCGCCAGCGCGACAGGGGGAACAGAGGAGCAGTACTTC.

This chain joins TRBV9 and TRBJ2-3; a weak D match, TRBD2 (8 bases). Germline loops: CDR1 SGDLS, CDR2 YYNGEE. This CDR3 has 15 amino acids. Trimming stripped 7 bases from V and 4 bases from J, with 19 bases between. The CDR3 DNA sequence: TGTGCCAGCCAGGAGGGACTAGGGGGCCCAGATACGCAGTATTTT. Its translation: CASQEGLGGPDTQYF.

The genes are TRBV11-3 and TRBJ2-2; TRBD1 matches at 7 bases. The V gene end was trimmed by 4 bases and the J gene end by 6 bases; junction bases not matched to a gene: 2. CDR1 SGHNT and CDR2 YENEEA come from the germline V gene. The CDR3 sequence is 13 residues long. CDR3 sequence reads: CASSWGQPGELFF. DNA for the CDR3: TGTGCCAGCAGCTGGGGACAGCCCGGGGAGCTGTTTTTT.

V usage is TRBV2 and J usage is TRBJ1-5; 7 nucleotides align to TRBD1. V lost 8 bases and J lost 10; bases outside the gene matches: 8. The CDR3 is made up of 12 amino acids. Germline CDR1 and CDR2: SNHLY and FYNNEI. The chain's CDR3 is CASAGQASPQHF. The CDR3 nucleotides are TGTGCCAGCGCCGGACAGGCCAGTCCCCAGCATTTT. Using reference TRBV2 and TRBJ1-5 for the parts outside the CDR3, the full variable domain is EPEVTQTPSHQVTQMGQEVILRCVPISNHLYFYWYRQILGQKVEFLVSFYNNEISEKSEIFDDQFSVERPDGSNFTLKIRSTKLEDSAMYFCASAGQASPQHFGDGTRLSIL.

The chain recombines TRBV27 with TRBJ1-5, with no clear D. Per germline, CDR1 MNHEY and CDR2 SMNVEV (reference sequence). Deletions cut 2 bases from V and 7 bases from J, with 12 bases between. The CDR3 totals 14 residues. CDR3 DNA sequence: TGTGCCAGCAGTTTAAGTGGGCGACTCCAGCCCCAGCATTTT. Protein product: CASSLSGRLQPQHF.

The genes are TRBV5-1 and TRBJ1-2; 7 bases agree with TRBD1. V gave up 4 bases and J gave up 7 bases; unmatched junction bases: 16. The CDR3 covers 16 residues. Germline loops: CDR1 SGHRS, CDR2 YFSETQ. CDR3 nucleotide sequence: TGCGCCAGCAGCAAAGAACGAGACAGGGTCAAGGGTGGCTACACCTTC. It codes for CASSKERDRVKGGYTF.

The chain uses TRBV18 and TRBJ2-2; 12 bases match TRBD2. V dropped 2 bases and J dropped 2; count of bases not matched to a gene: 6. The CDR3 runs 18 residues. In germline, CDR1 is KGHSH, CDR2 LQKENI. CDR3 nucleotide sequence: TGTGCCAGCTCACCAACGACTAGCGGGAGTATAAACACCGGGGAGCTGTTTTTT. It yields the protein CASSPTTSGSINTGELFF.

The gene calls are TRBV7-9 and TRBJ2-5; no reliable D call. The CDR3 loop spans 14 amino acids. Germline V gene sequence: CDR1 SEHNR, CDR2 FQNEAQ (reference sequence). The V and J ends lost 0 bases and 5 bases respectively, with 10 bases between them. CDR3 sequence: CASSLAGRWETQYF. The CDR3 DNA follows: TGTGCCAGCAGCTTAGCCGGTAGATGGGAGACCCAGTACTTC.

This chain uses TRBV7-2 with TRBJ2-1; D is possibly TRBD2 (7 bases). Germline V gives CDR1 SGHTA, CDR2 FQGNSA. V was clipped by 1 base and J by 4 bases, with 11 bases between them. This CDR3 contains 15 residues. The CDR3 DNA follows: TGTGCCAGCAGCTTAGGGGGGGGCGTATACAATGAGCAGTTCTTC. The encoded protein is CASSLGGGVYNEQFF.

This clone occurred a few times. The CDR3 protein is CASSQGWRQGGPFSYGYTF. The DNA for the CDR3 is TGCGCCAGCAGCCAAGGATGGCGGCAGGGGGGCCCATTTAGCTATGGCTACACCTTC. The gene calls are TRBV4-1 and TRBJ1-2; TRBD1 agrees at 7 bases. This CDR3 is built from 19 residues. Trimming removed 1 base from V and 4 bases from J; junction bases left unmatched: 18. Per germline, CDR1 MGHRA and CDR2 YSYEKL.

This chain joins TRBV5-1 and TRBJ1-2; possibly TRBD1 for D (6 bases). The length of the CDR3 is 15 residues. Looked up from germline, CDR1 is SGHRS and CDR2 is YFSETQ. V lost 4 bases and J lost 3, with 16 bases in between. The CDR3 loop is CASSLGGGADYGYTF. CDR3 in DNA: TGCGCCAGCAGCCTCGGCGGGGGCGCCGACTATGGCTACACCTTC.

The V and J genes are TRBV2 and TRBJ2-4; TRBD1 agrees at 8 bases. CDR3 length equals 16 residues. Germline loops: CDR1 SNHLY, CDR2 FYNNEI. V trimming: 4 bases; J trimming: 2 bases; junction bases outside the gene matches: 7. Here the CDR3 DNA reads TGTGCCAGCAGTGCAAAACGGACAGGGACCAAAAACATTCAGTACTTC. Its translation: CASSAKRTGTKNIQYF.

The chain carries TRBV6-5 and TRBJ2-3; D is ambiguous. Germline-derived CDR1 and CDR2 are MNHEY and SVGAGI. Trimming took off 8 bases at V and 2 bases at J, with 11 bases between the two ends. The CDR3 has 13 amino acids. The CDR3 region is CASGRPNTDTQYF. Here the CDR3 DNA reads TGTGCCAGCGGACGGCCTAACACAGATACGCAGTATTTT.

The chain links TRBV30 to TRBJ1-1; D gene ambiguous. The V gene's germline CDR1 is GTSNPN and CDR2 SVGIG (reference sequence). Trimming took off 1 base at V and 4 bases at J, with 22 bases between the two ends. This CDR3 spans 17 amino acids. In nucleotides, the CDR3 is TGTGCCTGGAGTGCAGTGCCCAGGTATTTTCGTCGCACTGAAGCTTTCTTT. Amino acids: CAWSAVPRYFRRTEAFF.

The CDR3 DNA reads as TGTGCCAGCAGTGAAGCGCTTCGGGGGGAGACCCAGTACTTC. Amino acids: CASSEALRGETQYF. The rearrangement joins TRBV2 to TRBJ2-5, with D maybe TRBD2 (6 bases). The CDR3 is 14 amino acids. The V end was cut by 0 bases, the J end by 5 bases, with 10 bases between. The germline CDR1 and CDR2 sequences are SNHLY and FYNNEI.

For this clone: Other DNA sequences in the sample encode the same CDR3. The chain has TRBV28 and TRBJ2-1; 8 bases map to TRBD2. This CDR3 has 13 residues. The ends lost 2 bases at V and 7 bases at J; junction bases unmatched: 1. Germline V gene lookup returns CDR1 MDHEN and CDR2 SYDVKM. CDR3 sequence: CASSLGGRNEQFF. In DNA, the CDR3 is TGTGCCAGCAGTTTAGGCGGGAGGAATGAGCAGTTCTTC.

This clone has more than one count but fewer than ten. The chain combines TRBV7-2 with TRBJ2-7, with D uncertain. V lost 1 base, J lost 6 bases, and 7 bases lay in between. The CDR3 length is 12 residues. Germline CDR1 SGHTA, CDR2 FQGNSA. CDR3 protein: CASSLGLREQYF. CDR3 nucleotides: TGTGCCAGCAGCTTAGGCCTCCGCGAGCAGTACTTC.